This TCR beta chain emerged from a study of identical twins. General study findings and limits: Conclusions rested on cross-sectional statistics rather than following the same donors. Cord blood beta clonotypes present at high abundance carried fewer insertions; no such pattern appeared in memory repertoires.

As for this clonotype: Its specificity is not known.

Germline-derived CDR1 and CDR2 are MNHEY and SMNVEV (reference sequence). This CDR3 region has 14 residues. V lost 6 bases, J lost 0 bases, and 9 bases lay in between. One entry per CDR3 protein results from TCRdb running MiXCR on the 5' RACE reads. Of approximately 600,000 distinct CDR3 sequences in the sample, around 9.6% were seen once. These same data were also listed under a study on yellow fever vaccine responses in identical twins. That paper notes: The T cell response to vaccination in identical twins was reportedly partly convergent and partly personalized.

Material for sequencing was PBMCs. The V gene is TRBV27, the J gene TRBJ2-1; TRBD2 is a possible D gene (5 bases). The TCR originated in a woman between 18 and 29 years old in good health. The CDR3 loop is CASRDYRSYNEQFF. The CDR3 region has the DNA TGTGCCAGCAGAGACTACCGCTCCTACAATGAGCAGTTCTTC.